The sequence of this T cell receptor beta chain was determined in a study of response to subunit inactivated influenza vaccine. In TCRdb, the RT-PCR reads were re-called with MiXCR into one record per CDR3 protein. The table records around 850,000 distinct CDR3 sequences, around 18% of them present only once. For this clonotype: Its specificity is not known.

Study results and limitations: The authors suggested that few new T cells are recruited per seasonal influenza vaccination.

Germline V gene lookup returns CDR1 SGHAT and CDR2 FQNNGV. The CDR3 runs to 18 residues. J lost 5 bases, V lost 7 bases, and 11 bases had no gene match. The sequence was collected from a man aged 45 to 65 who received an inactivated influenza vaccine. The chain couples TRBV11-2 to TRBJ2-1; 16 positions match TRBD2. The sample was PBMCs from blood, taken more than 4 days after vaccination. The CDR3 coding sequence is TGTGCCAGCACTCCTCCGGGACTAGCGGGGGGGCGCGACAATGAGCAGTTCTTC. Its protein is CASTPPGLAGGRDNEQFF.